The next 4 T cell receptor beta chains were all read from a single sample in a study of blood T cell repertoires in COVID-19. TCRdb keeps only in-frame clones here, not all; method: immunoSEQ multiplex PCR. The sample yields 110,000 or so clones, over 75% seen once. Material: peripheral blood. The receptors shown here come from a human donor in a cohort sampled during active COVID-19.

The chain joins TRBV3-1 (or the pseudogene TRBV3-2) to TRBJ1-3, with D uncertain. The V end lost 4 bases, the J end lost 4 bases, and 5 bases lay between the germline ends. CDR1 and CDR2 from the germline V gene are LGHDT and YNNKEL (reference sequence). The CDR3 sequence is 12 residues long. CDR3 nucleotides: TGTGCCAGCAGCCTTCAAGGAAACACCATATATTTT. Its translation: CASSLQGNTIYF.

The chain has TRBV27 and TRBJ2-1; 10 positions match TRBD2. Germline assignment: CDR1 MNHEY and CDR2 SMNVEV (reference sequence). The ends lost 4 bases at V and 2 bases at J; junction bases unmatched: 8. The CDR3 runs to 17 residues. In DNA, the CDR3 is TGTGCCAGCAGTTCTGAAGAGCGGGGGGGCCCCTACAATGAGCAGTTCTTC. Translation gives CASSSEERGGPYNEQFF.

The chain uses TRBV6-5 and TRBJ2-3; 9 bases map to TRBD1. From germline, CDR1 is MNHEY and CDR2 SVGAGI. The J segment lost 1 base and the V segment lost 7 bases, leaving 6 bases of the junction unmatched. The CDR3 is 15 amino acids. CDR3 nucleotides: TGTGCCAGCAAAACACGGACAGGGGGCACAGATACGCAGTATTTT. Its translation: CASKTRTGGTDTQYF.

The DNA for the CDR3 is TGTGCCAGCACCCGACTAGCGGGAGAGGCGGCTGAGCAGTTCTTC. Amino acids: CASTRLAGEAAEQFF. V gene TRBV18 combines with J gene TRBJ2-1; 12 nucleotides align to TRBD2. The germline V gene encodes CDR1 KGHSH and CDR2 LQKENI. Germline trimming cut 8 bases from V and 9 bases from J; bases unmatched to any gene: 11. CDR3 length equals 15 residues.